This entry features one T cell receptor beta chain sequence. Its antigen is not known. This record comes from a study of shared clonotypes between healthy human individuals. General study findings and limits: When compared with the clonotypes that were shared by all four sorted-subset donors, the non-shared clonotypes turned out to have lower generation probabilities. The study generally estimated greater richness for naive than memory subsets.

CD4+ cells were split into CD45RA+ naive and CD45RA-negative memory subsets. Some clones are missing from TCRdb's copy, which holds only in-frame ones; the method was immunoSEQ multiplex PCR. The profile covers approximately 2.4 million clones, with 90% to 97% appearing a single time and less than 0.15% taken by the ten largest. Germline V gene data show CDR1 as SQVTM and CDR2 as ANQGSEA. V was clipped by 1 base and J by 3 bases; unmatched bases: 1. The CDR3 has 14 amino acids. The sample taken for sequencing was naive CD4+ T cells sorted from blood. The subset was: CD45RA+ positively selected. This receptor was obtained from a man between 18 and 35 years old in good health. The chain combines TRBV29-1 with TRBJ2-1; 9 nucleotides agree with TRBD2. CDR3 DNA: TGCAGCGTTGAAGGTAGCGGGAGCTACAATGAGCAGTTCTTC. Encoded protein: CSVEGSGSYNEQFF.